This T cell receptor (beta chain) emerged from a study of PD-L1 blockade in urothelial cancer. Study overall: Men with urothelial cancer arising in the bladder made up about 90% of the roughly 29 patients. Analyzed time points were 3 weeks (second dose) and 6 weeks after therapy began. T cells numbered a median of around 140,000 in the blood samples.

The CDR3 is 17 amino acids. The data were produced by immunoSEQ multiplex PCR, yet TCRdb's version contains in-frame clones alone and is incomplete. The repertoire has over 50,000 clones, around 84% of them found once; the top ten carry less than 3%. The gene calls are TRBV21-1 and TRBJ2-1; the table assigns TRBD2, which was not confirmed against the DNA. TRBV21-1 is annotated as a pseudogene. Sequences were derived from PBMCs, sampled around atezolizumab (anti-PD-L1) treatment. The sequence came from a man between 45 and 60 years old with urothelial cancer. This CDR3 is CASSPGVAGLRGSEQFF. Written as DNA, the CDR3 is TGTGCCAGCAGCCCCGGGGTAGCGGGGCTCCGGGGGAGTGAGCAGTTCTTC.